Listed below are T cell receptor beta chains from one sample, sequenced in a study of T cells after yellow fever vaccination. From the 5' RACE reads, TCRdb called clonotypes with MiXCR, one entry per CDR3 protein. The profile shows about 140,000 distinct CDR3 sequences, less than 8.5% of them singletons. This material consisted of CD4+ T cells sorted from PBMCs, taken 10 days after the yellow fever booster vaccination. The receptors here all came from a man between 25 and 39 years old who received the YFV17D yellow fever vaccine. Both conserved end residues are part of each CDR3. The D gene is left open where the match is weak. Size values are once, few and many counts, or a class for expanded clones, and some rows have none.

many	TRBV2	TRBJ1-5	NA	CASSGDLAQHF	TGTGCCAGCAGTGGGGATCTGGCCCAGCATTTT
many	TRBV10-2	TRBJ1-3	NA	CASSTGSGNTIYF	TGCGCCAGCAGTACAGGCTCTGGAAACACCATATATTTT
NA	TRBV20-1	TRBJ1-4	TRBD1	CSASPEQGVPEKLFF	TGCAGTGCTTCCCCTGAACAGGGGGTGCCGGAAAAACTGTTTTTT
few	TRBV3-1	TRBJ1-5	NA	CASSQGGVNQPQHF	TGTGCCAGCAGCCAAGGGGGGGTCAATCAGCCCCAGCATTTT
many	TRBV15	TRBJ1-6	NA	CATSTVVTPLHF	TGTGCCACCAGCACAGTCGTTACACCCCTCCACTTT
NA	TRBV11-3	TRBJ2-1	NA	CASGRGYNEQFF	TGTGCCAGCGGTAGGGGTTACAATGAGCAGTTCTTC
many	TRBV12-3/TRBV12-4	TRBJ2-1	NA	CASSSGVESEQFF	TGTGCCAGCAGTTCCGGGGTAGAAAGTGAGCAGTTCTTC
many	TRBV7-9	TRBJ2-1	NA	CASSPAWTYNEQFF	TGTGCCAGCAGCCCTGCTTGGACATACAATGAGCAGTTCTTC
many	TRBV5-1	TRBJ2-7	NA	CASSFGRPPDEQYF	TGCGCCAGCAGCTTTGGACGCCCTCCGGACGAGCAGTACTTC
NA	TRBV20-1	TRBJ2-7	NA	CSARDGSLYEQYF	TGCAGTGCTAGAGATGGGTCCCTCTACGAGCAGTACTTC
few	TRBV10-3	TRBJ2-1	NA	CATARANEQFF	TGTGCCACAGCCCGGGCCAATGAGCAGTTCTTC
many	TRBV28	TRBJ1-5	TRBD1	CASILGQGYQPQHF	TGTGCCAGCATCTTGGGACAGGGATATCAGCCCCAGCATTTT
NA	TRBV5-6	TRBJ2-1	NA	CASSTRIEQFF	TGTGCCAGCAGCACCCGTATTGAGCAGTTCTTC
many	TRBV6-5	TRBJ2-2	TRBD1	CASSYSNKPRDRYTGELFF	TGTGCCAGCAGTTACTCGAATAAGCCCCGGGACAGATACACCGGGGAGCTGTTTTTT
many	TRBV12-3/TRBV12-4	TRBJ2-1	TRBD2	CASSAASGSGYEQFF	TGTGCCAGCAGTGCCGCTAGCGGGAGCGGATATGAGCAGTTCTTC
NA	TRBV7-8	TRBJ2-3	TRBD2	CASSPWTSGSGEDTQYF	TGTGCCAGCAGCCCCTGGACTAGCGGGAGCGGGGAGGATACGCAGTATTTT
many	TRBV5-1	TRBJ1-2	TRBD1	CASSLGRRTGDGYTF	TGCGCCAGCAGCTTGGGACGAAGGACAGGGGATGGCTACACCTTC
few	TRBV7-2	TRBJ1-1	NA	CASSLGRGLVAFF	TGTGCCAGCAGCTTAGGAAGGGGCTTGGTGGCTTTCTTT
many	TRBV30	TRBJ2-2	NA	CARGRGAGELFF	TGTGCCCGGGGTCGGGGGGCTGGGGAGCTGTTTTTT
few	TRBV20-1	TRBJ1-5	NA	CSAKPRVGTSNQPQHF	TGCAGTGCTAAACCGCGTGTGGGGACTAGCAATCAGCCCCAGCATTTT
few	TRBV20-1	TRBJ2-4	NA	CSARDRRSTGNIQYF	TGCAGTGCTAGAGATCGGAGGTCGACCGGAAACATTCAGTACTTC
many	TRBV7-9	TRBJ1-1	TRBD1	CASSVGQGARNTEAFF	TGTGCCAGCAGCGTGGGACAGGGGGCCCGGAACACTGAAGCTTTCTTT
many	TRBV20-1	TRBJ1-5	NA	CSARDRSGGNQPQHF	TGCAGTGCTAGAGACAGGTCCGGGGGCAATCAGCCCCAGCATTTT
few	TRBV5-6	TRBJ1-6	NA	CASSFDTERDSPLHF	TGTGCCAGCAGCTTTGACACGGAACGCGATTCACCCCTCCACTTT
many	TRBV7-2	TRBJ1-1	NA	CASSPSRARWWTEAFF	TGTGCCAGCAGCCCTAGCAGGGCGAGGTGGTGGACTGAAGCTTTCTTT
many	TRBV7-8	TRBJ2-7	NA	CASSLGGVPYEQYF	TGTGCCAGCAGCTTAGGTGGGGTTCCCTACGAGCAGTACTTC
NA	TRBV20-1	TRBJ1-2	NA	CSDGGQNYGYTF	TGCAGTGACGGCGGACAGAACTATGGCTACACCTTC
many	TRBV7-6	TRBJ2-5	NA	CASSLAAGSWGETQYF	TGTGCCAGCAGCTTAGCAGCCGGGAGCTGGGGAGAGACCCAGTACTTC
NA	TRBV28	TRBJ2-3	NA	CASRSPGTDTQYF	TGTGCCAGCAGGTCCCCAGGAACCGATACGCAGTATTTT
many	TRBV10-2	TRBJ1-1	NA	CASSDEYTEAFF	TGCGCCAGCAGTGACGAGTACACTGAAGCTTTCTTT
NA	TRBV5-1	TRBJ2-3	TRBD2	CASSKGTSGITDTQYF	TGCGCCAGCAGCAAGGGGACTAGCGGGATCACAGATACGCAGTATTTT
NA	TRBV5-1	TRBJ2-7	NA	CASSSKDNYEQYF	TGCGCCAGCAGCTCCAAAGATAACTACGAGCAGTACTTC
few	TRBV29-1	TRBJ1-1	NA	CSVFWVGAAFF	TGCAGCGTTTTTTGGGTAGGGGCAGCTTTCTTT
many	TRBV28	TRBJ2-3	NA	CASSPWGTDTQYF	TGTGCCAGCAGTCCCTGGGGGACAGATACGCAGTATTTT
few	TRBV20-1	TRBJ2-7	TRBD2	CSARGGGRLYEQYF	TGCAGTGCTAGAGGTGGCGGGAGGCTCTACGAGCAGTACTTC
NA	TRBV12-3/TRBV12-4	TRBJ2-1	TRBD2	CASSPPPGGGKFNEQFF	TGTGCCAGCAGTCCGCCGCCCGGCGGGGGAAAATTCAATGAGCAGTTCTTC
many	TRBV5-1	TRBJ2-3	TRBD2	CASQGRGTSADTQYF	TGCGCCAGCCAGGGCCGGGGGACTAGCGCAGATACGCAGTATTTT
many	TRBV12-3/TRBV12-4	TRBJ1-5	NA	CASSLRRGASSQPQHF	TGTGCCAGCAGTTTGAGGCGGGGGGCAAGTAGTCAGCCCCAGCATTTT
many	TRBV11-2	TRBJ2-1	NA	CASSLDRSGIGNEQFF	TGTGCCAGCAGCTTAGATCGGTCAGGGATCGGGAATGAGCAGTTCTTC
many	TRBV5-4	TRBJ2-7	NA	CASTVGLSATYEQYF	TGTGCCAGCACCGTAGGACTCTCGGCCACCTACGAGCAGTACTTC
many	TRBV12-3/TRBV12-4	TRBJ2-2	NA	CASSFAGTTGELFF	TGTGCCAGCAGTTTCGCAGGGACCACCGGGGAGCTGTTTTTT
many	TRBV5-1	TRBJ2-2	NA	CASSEQAPGELFF	TGCGCCAGCAGCGAACAGGCTCCCGGGGAGCTGTTTTTT
many	TRBV4-3	TRBJ1-4	NA	CASSQNGGGRREKLFF	TGCGCCAGCAGCCAAAACGGCGGGGGCCGGCGTGAAAAACTGTTTTTT